The 20 T cell receptor beta chains below come from one sample, sequenced in a study of glioma-infiltrating T cells after dendritic cell vaccination. Documented time point: after dendritic cell vaccination, including at tumor progression/relapse. Produced via immunoSEQ multiplex PCR; TCRdb's table is partial and in-frame only. The profile shows 110,000 or so clones, almost 90% of them singletons. Source: blood, taken after dendritic cell vaccination. The receptors were gathered from a human donor with glioblastoma.

With regard to this clone: Other DNA sequences in the same sample also yield this CDR3. The V and J genes are TRBV5-1 and TRBJ2-2; TRBD1 aligns across 9 bases. From germline, CDR1 is SGHRS and CDR2 YFSETQ. The CDR3 sequence is 15 residues long. The V gene end was trimmed by 3 bases and the J gene end by 2 bases; junction bases not matched to a gene: 2. CDR3: CASSWGQGNTGELFF. Here the CDR3 DNA reads TGCGCCAGCAGCTGGGGACAGGGCAACACCGGGGAGCTGTTTTTT.

This chain uses TRBV2 with TRBJ1-5; D is perhaps TRBD1 (5 bases). Per germline, CDR1 SNHLY and CDR2 FYNNEI. V was cut by 6 bases and J by 9 bases, with 15 bases left in between. CDR3 length: 13 amino acids. CDR3 sequence: CASSGAAGRPQHF. CDR3 coding DNA: TGTGCCAGCAGCGGAGCGGCGGGGCGGCCCCAGCATTTT.

The chain is built from TRBV19 and TRBJ2-6, with 7 bases that match TRBD2. After removal of 7 bases from V and 0 bases from J, the junction contained 9 bases not matched to a gene. CDR1 LNHDA and CDR2 SQIVND come from the germline V gene (reference sequence). The CDR3 is made up of 17 amino acids. CDR3: CASTPWGGISGANVLTF. The CDR3 DNA reads as TGTGCCAGTACTCCCTGGGGGGGGATCTCTGGGGCCAACGTCCTGACTTTC.

The V and J genes are TRBV6-1 and TRBJ2-2, with D perhaps TRBD2 (5 bases). Per germline, CDR1 MNHNS and CDR2 SASEGT. The V gene lost 0 bases and the J gene lost 5 bases, with 10 bases spanning the gap. This CDR3 has 15 amino acids. The CDR3 loop is CASSEAPPGTGELFF. CDR3 nucleotides: TGTGCCAGCAGTGAAGCCCCACCGGGGACCGGGGAGCTGTTTTTT.

The chain joins TRBV5-5 to TRBJ1-3; TRBD1 might be the D (5 bases). The V gene's germline CDR1 is SGHKS and CDR2 YYEKEE (reference sequence). Trimming cost V 0 bases and J 3 bases, with 10 bases left between them. The CDR3 is 15 amino acids. The CDR3 spells CASSLAGGSGNTIYF. Here the CDR3 DNA reads TGTGCCAGCAGCTTGGCCGGGGGGAGTGGAAACACCATATATTTT.

The J gene is TRBJ2-1, the V gene TRBV30, with 11 bases that match TRBD2. Germline V gene sequence: CDR1 GTSNPN, CDR2 SVGIG (reference sequence). V dropped 5 bases and J dropped 12; count of bases not matched to a gene: 12. CDR3 length: 14 residues. CDR3 DNA sequence: TGTGCCTGGGCCTGGACTAGCGGGCCCCTAGGGCAGTTCTTC. Translating gives CAWAWTSGPLGQFF.

The chain carries TRBV6-1 and TRBJ1-5, with 7 positions matching TRBD1. J gave up 4 bases and V 6 bases, and 3 bases lay outside the gene matches. Germline-derived CDR1 and CDR2 are MNHNS and SASEGT. The CDR3 totals 13 residues. The CDR3 is CASREDRNQPQHF. The CDR3 DNA reads as TGTGCCAGCAGAGAGGACAGGAATCAGCCCCAGCATTTT.

This clone was picked up one time. The chain has TRBV6-1 and TRBJ2-7, with 8 bases identical to TRBD1. J gave up 7 bases and V 7 bases, and 9 bases lay outside the gene matches. The germline V gene encodes CDR1 MNHNS and CDR2 SASEGT. The CDR3 runs 13 residues. The chain's CDR3 is CASKDRALGEQYF. CDR3 nucleotide sequence: TGTGCCAGCAAGGACAGGGCTTTAGGGGAGCAGTACTTC.

The chain is built from TRBV5-5 and TRBJ1-5; weak D call: TRBD1 (6 bases). CDR3 length: 14 residues. Trimming stripped 5 bases from V and 2 bases from J, with 11 bases between. Germline values: CDR1 SGHKS, CDR2 YYEKEE (reference sequence). CDR3 nucleotides: TGTGCCAGCAGGCCAGGGGTTGGCAATCAGCCCCAGCATTTT. This translates into CASRPGVGNQPQHF.

The CDR3, as DNA: TGTGCCAGCAGTTACTCGACAGGCGTCTATGGCTACACCTTC. This sequence encodes CASSYSTGVYGYTF. This rearrangement joins TRBV6-5 to TRBJ1-2, with D maybe TRBD1 (6 bases). V was shortened by 0 bases and J by 4 bases, with 9 bases between the two germline ends. Per germline, CDR1 MNHEY and CDR2 SVGAGI. This CDR3 has 14 amino acids.

The chain links TRBV11-1 to TRBJ1-4; D not resolved. In germline, CDR1 is SGHAT, CDR2 FQDESV (reference sequence). The CDR3 sequence is 14 residues long. V lost 4 bases and J lost 7, with 13 bases in between. CDR3 protein: CASSSSGFSEKLFF. CDR3 in DNA: TGTGCCAGCAGCTCATCGGGTTTTTCTGAAAAACTGTTTTTT.

V usage is TRBV29-1 and J usage is TRBJ2-3; D ambiguous. V lost 0 bases to trimming and J lost 0 bases, with 10 bases between them. The V gene's germline CDR1 is SQVTM and CDR2 ANQGSEA. The CDR3 consists of 15 residues. The CDR3 region has the DNA TGCAGCGTTGAAGACGCCAAGAGGAGCACAGATACGCAGTATTTT. Translated: CSVEDAKRSTDTQYF.

This rearrangement joins TRBV4-1 to TRBJ1-4; weak D call: TRBD1 (6 bases). Per germline, CDR1 MGHRA and CDR2 YSYEKL. Trimming left V 3 bases short and J 5 bases short, with 16 bases between. The CDR3 consists of 16 residues. The CDR3 loop is CASSQSPGVLNEKLFF. The CDR3 nucleotides are TGCGCCAGCAGCCAGAGCCCAGGGGTGCTAAATGAAAAACTGTTTTTT.

The chain links TRBV5-1 to TRBJ2-1, with TRBD1 identical over 7 bases. CDR1 SGHRS and CDR2 YFSETQ come from the germline V gene. J lost 5 bases, V lost 7 bases, and 12 bases had no gene match. This CDR3 has 15 amino acids. The CDR3 DNA reads as TGCGCCAGCGTACAGGGGTTTGGAAGCAACAATGAGCAGTTCTTC. Translating gives CASVQGFGSNNEQFF.

The chain combines TRBV30 with TRBJ1-1, with D tentatively TRBD1 (6 bases). The CDR3 has 10 residues. In germline, CDR1 is GTSNPN, CDR2 SVGIG (reference sequence). Written as DNA, the CDR3 is TGTGCAGGGGGGAACACTGAAGCTTTCTTT. As protein: CAGGNTEAFF.

The V and J genes are TRBV6-1 and TRBJ2-5, with 9 nucleotides matching TRBD2. The J call is uncertain, as TRBJ2-7 better fits the DNA end. The CDR3 runs to 15 residues. Germline V gives CDR1 MNHNS, CDR2 SASEGT. In nucleotides, the CDR3 is TGTGCCAGCAGTGAAGAATGGCGGGGGGGCTACGAGCAGTACTTC. Protein: CASSEEWRGGYEQYF.

The J gene is TRBJ1-1, the V gene TRBV5-6, with a weak D call TRBD1 (5 bases). CDR3 length: 15 residues. Between the trimmed V and J ends, which lost 4 bases and 0 bases, there was a span of 13 bases. Per germline, CDR1 SGHDT and CDR2 YYEEEE. This CDR3 reads CASSRGGGLNTEAFF. The CDR3 bases are TGTGCCAGCAGCCGGGGCGGGGGGTTGAACACTGAAGCTTTCTTT.

The chain is built from TRBV2 and TRBJ2-2, with unresolved D. The CDR3 covers 12 residues. From germline, CDR1 is SNHLY and CDR2 FYNNEI. Trimming left V 4 bases short and J 7 bases short, with 7 bases between. CDR3 in amino acids: CASSVSGGELFF. CDR3 DNA sequence: TGTGCCAGCAGTGTTAGTGGCGGGGAGCTGTTTTTT. Full variable domain (missing parts from reference TRBV2 and TRBJ2-2): EPEVTQTPSHQVTQMGQEVILRCVPISNHLYFYWYRQILGQKVEFLVSFYNNEISEKSEIFDDQFSVERPDGSNFTLKIRSTKLEDSAMYFCASSVSGGELFFGEGSRLTVL.

The CDR3 reads CASSQGPGSYEQYF. The CDR3 DNA is TGCGCCAGCAGCCAGGGTCCAGGGTCCTACGAGCAGTACTTC. V and J are TRBV5-1 and TRBJ2-7; the D gene is possibly TRBD1 (5 bases). Trimming stripped 4 bases from V and 1 base from J, with 12 bases between. The germline CDR1 and CDR2 sequences are SGHRS and YFSETQ. The CDR3 is made up of 14 amino acids. The whole variable domain, filled in from reference TRBV5-1 and TRBJ2-7, reads KAGVTQTPRYLIKTRGQQVTLSCSPISGHRSVSWYQQTPGQGLQFLFEYFSETQRNKGNFPGRFSGRQFSNSRSEMNVSTLELGDSALYLCASSQGPGSYEQYFGPGTRLTVT.

The rearrangement uses TRBV13 and TRBJ2-3, with 10 bases matching TRBD1. Unmatched junction bases numbered 5, after V lost 4 bases and J lost 4 bases. CDR3 length: 15 residues. Germline V lookup: CDR1 PRHDT, CDR2 FYEKMQ (reference sequence). In DNA, the CDR3 is TGTGCCAGCAGCTCCGGGACAGGGGTAGCAGATACGCAGTATTTT. Its protein product is CASSSGTGVADTQYF.